The 8 T cell receptor beta chains below all came from one sample that was sequenced in a study of control samples from healthy donors and cancer patients. Measured with immunoSEQ multiplex PCR; TCRdb has only the in-frame clones, and not every one. The data show roughly 220,000 clones, about 93% seen once. Sequences were obtained from blood. The receptors originated from a man in his fifties in good health.

The chain uses TRBV5-4 and TRBJ2-3; D may be TRBD1 (5 bases). Trimming removed 2 bases at V and 3 bases at J, with 7 bases between. This CDR3 region has 13 residues. From germline, CDR1 is SGHNT and CDR2 YYREEE (reference sequence). The DNA of the CDR3 is TGTGCCAGCAGCTTTAGGGGAACAGATACGCAGTATTTT. This sequence encodes CASSFRGTDTQYF.

The chain carries TRBV7-2 and TRBJ1-4, with unresolved D. Germline assignment: CDR1 SGHTA and CDR2 FQGNSA. V dropped 1 base and J dropped 2 bases, with 5 bases sitting between them. The CDR3 is 14 residues long. The chain's CDR3 is CASSLGDTNEKLFF. The CDR3, as DNA: TGTGCCAGCAGCTTAGGGGATACTAATGAAAAACTGTTTTTT.

J is TRBJ1-3 and V is TRBV27, with D uncertain. This CDR3 comprises 11 residues. The V end lost 8 bases, the J end lost 8 bases, and 10 bases lay between the germline ends. Germline V CDR1 and CDR2: MNHEY, SMNVEV (reference sequence). CDR3 sequence: CASRWGDTIYF. CDR3 DNA: TGTGCCAGCCGGTGGGGTGACACCATATATTTT.

The chain is built from TRBV27 and TRBJ2-7, with 10 bases lining up with TRBD2. With 5 bases clipped from V and 5 bases from J, the junction kept 12 bases outside the gene matches. The germline CDR1 and CDR2 sequences are MNHEY and SMNVEV (reference sequence). This CDR3 has 16 amino acids. The CDR3 DNA follows: TGTGCCAGCAGTCCCTTGACAGCGGGGGGGCCCGACGAGCAGTACTTC. Protein sequence: CASSPLTAGGPDEQYF.

The gene calls are TRBV6-5 and TRBJ2-2, with D possibly being TRBD1 (6 bases). The CDR3 totals 14 residues. CDR1 MNHEY and CDR2 SVGAGI come from the germline V gene. V was clipped by 5 bases and J by 1 base, with 8 bases between them. As DNA, the CDR3 is TGTGCCAGCAGTAAGGGACAGAACACCGGGGAGCTGTTTTTT. Translated, it gives CASSKGQNTGELFF.

The genes are TRBV5-6 and TRBJ1-4; D perhaps matches TRBD1 (5 bases). CDR1 is SGHDT, CDR2 YYEEEE, per germline. Trimming removed 4 bases from V and 4 bases from J, with 17 bases in between. The CDR3 is 16 amino acids. The CDR3 sequence: CASSLWGMRDNEKLFF. DNA for the CDR3: TGTGCCAGCAGCCTGTGGGGGATGCGAGATAATGAAAAACTGTTTTTT.

The CDR3 DNA is TGTGCCAGCAGTTCGCACCCGGGGGGGGCGCGCGAAAAACTGTTTTTT. Protein: CASSSHPGGAREKLFF. The chain joins TRBV28 to TRBJ1-4, with D maybe TRBD1 (6 bases). The CDR3 consists of 16 residues. Germline CDR1 reads MDHEN; CDR2 reads SYDVKM. The V end lost 4 bases, the J end lost 8 bases, and 20 bases lay between the germline ends.

The chain joins TRBV18 to TRBJ1-6; TRBD1 matches 7 bases. The junction had 3 bases not matched to a gene; V was cut back by 0 bases and J by 4 bases. CDR3 length equals 16 residues. Germline CDR1 and CDR2: KGHSH and LQKENI. The CDR3, as DNA: TGTGCCAGCTCACCACCTCAGGGACAGTATAATTCACCCCTCCACTTT. Amino acid sequence: CASSPPQGQYNSPLHF.